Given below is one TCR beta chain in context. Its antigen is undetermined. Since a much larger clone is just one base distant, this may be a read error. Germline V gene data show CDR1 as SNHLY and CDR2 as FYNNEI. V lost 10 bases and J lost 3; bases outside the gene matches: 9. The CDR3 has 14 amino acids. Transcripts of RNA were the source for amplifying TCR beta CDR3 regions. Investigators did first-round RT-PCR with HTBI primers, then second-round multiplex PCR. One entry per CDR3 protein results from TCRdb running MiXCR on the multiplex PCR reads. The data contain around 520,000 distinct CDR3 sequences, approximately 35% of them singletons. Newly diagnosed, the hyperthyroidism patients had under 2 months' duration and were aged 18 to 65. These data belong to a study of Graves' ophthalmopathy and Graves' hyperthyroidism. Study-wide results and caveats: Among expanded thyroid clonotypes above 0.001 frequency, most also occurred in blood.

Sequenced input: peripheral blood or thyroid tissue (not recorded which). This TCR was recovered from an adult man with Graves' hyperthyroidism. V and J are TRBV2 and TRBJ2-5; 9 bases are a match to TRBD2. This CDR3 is CATGLRLAEETQYF. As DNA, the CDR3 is TGTGCCACCGGCCTTAGACTAGCGGAAGAGACCCAGTACTTC. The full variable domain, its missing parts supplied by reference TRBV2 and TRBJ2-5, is EPEVTQTPSHQVTQMGQEVILRCVPISNHLYFYWYRQILGQKVEFLVSFYNNEISEKSEIFDDQFSVERPDGSNFTLKIRSTKLEDSAMYFCATGLRLAEETQYFGPGTRLLVL.